The rows below give T cell receptor beta chains drawn from one sample of a study of blood T cell repertoires in COVID-19. This table comes from immunoSEQ multiplex PCR, and its TCRdb copy is limited to in-frame clones, with some not included. This sample has 310,000 or so clones, with almost 90% found just once. Sample: peripheral blood. Receptors were obtained from a woman aged 25-40 years with COVID-19, enrolled during active disease. Both conserved end residues are part of each CDR3. The D gene is left open where the match is weak. A row's size may be missing; if present it is once, few, many or a size class.

- TRBJ2-3 TRBV3-1/TRBV3-2 - TGTGCCAGCAGCCAACCGGACAGAACAGATACGCAGTATTTT CASSQPDRTDTQYF
TRBD2 TRBJ2-3 TRBV5-1 - TGCGCCAGCAGCAGAAGCGGGAGCGGTATGGAGTATTTT CASSRSGSGMEYF
TRBD2 TRBJ2-1 TRBV6-5 - TGTGCCAGCAGCCGCGGTAGCGGGGCACACAATGAGCAGTTCTTC CASSRGSGAHNEQFF
- TRBJ1-1 TRBV6-5 - TGTGCCAGCAGGGCCCAGGGGTACACTGAAGCTTTCTTT CASRAQGYTEAFF
- TRBJ2-1 TRBV29-1 - TGCAGCGCTAGCACCCACGATTCCTACAATGAGCAGTTCTTC CSASTHDSYNEQFF
TRBD1 TRBJ1-2 TRBV6-6 - TGTGCCAGCAGTTACTTACAGGGGGGATCCTATGGCTACACCTTC CASSYLQGGSYGYTF
TRBD1 TRBJ2-7 TRBV9 - TGTGCCAGCAGCGTAGGGCAGGGGGCCGGCTACGAGCAGTACTTC CASSVGQGAGYEQYF
TRBD2 TRBJ2-3 TRBV10-3 - TGTGCCATCAGTGAGTCTTCTGTGGCGGGAGGGACAGATACGCAGTATTTT CAISESSVAGGTDTQYF
TRBD1 TRBJ2-3 TRBV10-3 - TGTGCCATCAGTGGGACAGGGTTGAATACGCAGTATTTT CAISGTGLNTQYF
- TRBJ1-3 TRBV24-1 few TGTGCCACCAGTTGCCCGGGGGGGCTAGGGGGAAACACCATATATTTT CATSCPGGLGGNTIYF
- TRBJ2-3 TRBV5-6 - TGTGCCAGCAGCTTGGGGCAGGTGACAGATACGCAGTATTTT CASSLGQVTDTQYF
- TRBJ2-3 TRBV5-4 - TGTGCCTGTGGAGCAGGACTTTACACAGATACGCAGTATTTT CACGAGLYTDTQYF
TRBD1 TRBJ1-3 TRBV27 - TGTGCCAGCAGTTTAGGCCCCCCCGGGACAGGGGTCAGTGGAAACACCATATATTTT CASSLGPPGTGVSGNTIYF
- TRBJ1-2 TRBV18 - TGTGCCAGCTCACCCCCAGCCGAGACAACTAACTATGGCTACACCTTC CASSPPAETTNYGYTF
TRBD2 TRBJ2-1 TRBV6-2/TRBV6-3 - TGTGCCAGCAGCTCCCCGCGGGAGATGTTTTCAGCGTTCTTC CASSSPREMFSAFF
- TRBJ1-2 TRBV28 - TGTGCCAGCAGCGCGCGGCAGGGCTACACCTTC CASSARQGYTF
TRBD1 TRBJ2-5 TRBV5-6 - TGTGCCAGCAGCTTGGAGGGCAGGGGGTCCGGGACCCAGTACTTC CASSLEGRGSGTQYF
- TRBJ2-1 TRBV30 few TGTGCCTGGAGACCGGAGGCCCTCCGCGAGCAGTTCTTC CAWRPEALREQFF
- TRBJ2-5 TRBV24-1 once TGTGCCACCAGGGATAACGGAGAGACCCAGTACTTC CATRDNGETQYF
- TRBJ2-7 TRBV5-4 - TGTGCCAGCAGCTTGGCCCCGGGATACGACTACGAGCAGTACTTC CASSLAPGYDYEQYF
- TRBJ1-5 TRBV5-1 - TGCGCCAGCAGCCCGGAGGGCAATCAGCCCCAGCATTTT CASSPEGNQPQHF
TRBD2 TRBJ2-7 TRBV4-1 - TGCGCCAGCGTCGGACTAGCGGTGGATGGGTTCTACGAGCAGTACTTC CASVGLAVDGFYEQYF
- TRBJ1-5 TRBV30 - TGTGCCTGGAGTGTACGAGGCAGTTTACATCAGCCCCAGCATTTT CAWSVRGSLHQPQHF
TRBD1 TRBJ2-6 TRBV7-3 - TGTGCCAGCAGCCACGACAGGGGTGGTGGGGCCAACGTCCTGACTTTC CASSHDRGGGANVLTF
TRBD2 TRBJ2-2 TRBV28 - TGTGCCAGCAGTTTAACGGCTAGCGGGAGGACCGGGGAGCTGTTTTTT CASSLTASGRTGELFF
- TRBJ1-4 TRBV6-5 - TGTGCCAGCAGTTATCGCTTCGGGGGAACTGAAAAACTGTTTTTT CASSYRFGGTEKLFF
TRBD1 TRBJ2-3 TRBV3-1/TRBV3-2 - TGTGCCAGCAGCCAAGAGGACAGGGGGGGCACAGATACGCAGTATTTT CASSQEDRGGTDTQYF
TRBD1 TRBJ1-2 TRBV29-1 - TGCAGCGTTGAGGACAGGTGGGGCTACACCTTC CSVEDRWGYTF
- TRBJ1-5 TRBV4-1 - TGCGCCAGCAGCCTAAGACAGGTGGTCAATCAGCCCCAGCATTTT CASSLRQVVNQPQHF
TRBD1 TRBJ2-2 TRBV19 - TGTGCCAGTAGGCCGGGACAGGGTATCGCCGGGGAGCTGTTTTTT CASRPGQGIAGELFF
- TRBJ2-3 TRBV3-1/TRBV3-2 - TGTGCCAGCGCCCGGAGGGCTGGCACAGATACGCAGTATTTT CASARRAGTDTQYF
- TRBJ1-2 TRBV19 - TGTGCCAGTCTCCAGGGGAACTATGGCTACACCTTC CASLQGNYGYTF
TRBD1 TRBJ2-1 TRBV6-5 once TGTGCCAGCGGGACAGGGGTTGCTGAGCAGTTCTTC CASGTGVAEQFF
- TRBJ2-5 TRBV7-8 - TGTGCCAGCAGCCCCCAGGGCGGCGGAGAGACCCAGTACTTC CASSPQGGGETQYF
TRBD1 TRBJ1-2 TRBV5-6 - TGTGCCAGCAGCTTGGGACAGGGGATAACCTATGGCTACACCTTC CASSLGQGITYGYTF
- TRBJ1-5 TRBV28 once TGTGCCAGCAGTTCCACCCCGCGGCGCTTGAGGGAAAATCAGCCCCAGCATTTT CASSSTPRRLRENQPQHF
- TRBJ2-1 TRBV7-8 - TGTGCCAGCAGCTTCGAGTCGCCTCTCTCCTACAATGAGCAGTTCTTC CASSFESPLSYNEQFF
TRBD2 TRBJ2-7 TRBV4-2 once TGTGCCAGCAGCCAAGATAGGACTAGCGGGAGCAGGGAGCAGTACTTC CASSQDRTSGSREQYF
- TRBJ1-2 TRBV5-1 - TGCGCCAGCAGCTTAGCAGGGATCTATGGCTACACCTTC CASSLAGIYGYTF
- TRBJ2-5 TRBV28 - TGTGCCAGCAGCCCCGGGACAAAAGACCCCCAGTACTTC CASSPGTKDPQYF
- TRBJ2-7 TRBV29-1 - TGCAGCGTTGCAGACGGCTCCTACGAGCAGTACTTC CSVADGSYEQYF
- TRBJ2-6 TRBV5-1 - TGCGCCAGCAGCTTGGACCTATCTGGGGCCAACGTCCTGACTTTC CASSLDLSGANVLTF
TRBD2 TRBJ2-3 TRBV2 once TGTGCCACCAATCTAGCGGGCCAGGGAGATACGCAGTATTTT CATNLAGQGDTQYF
TRBD2 TRBJ2-1 TRBV10-2 - TGCGCCAGGCGAGGACTAGCGGTCTCCTACAATGAGCAGTTCTTC CARRGLAVSYNEQFF
- TRBJ2-2 TRBV11-2 - TGTGCCAGCAGCACTGACAGCACCGGGGAGCTGTTTTTT CASSTDSTGELFF
TRBD2 TRBJ2-7 TRBV7-2 - TGTGCCAGCAGTCTCAGGGGGACTAGCGGGACCTACGAGCAGTACTTC CASSLRGTSGTYEQYF
- TRBJ1-2 TRBV9 - TGTGCCAGCAGCGCGGGGGAATATGGCTACACCTTC CASSAGEYGYTF
- TRBJ1-5 TRBV10-3 once TGTGCCATCACCCCACAAGCAGGGTTGGTGCCCCAGCATTTT CAITPQAGLVPQHF
TRBD1 TRBJ1-1 TRBV3-1/TRBV3-2 once TGTGCCAGCAGCCGTGGACAGGCGAACACTGAAGCTTTCTTT CASSRGQANTEAFF
- TRBJ2-7 TRBV18 - TGTGCCAGCTCACCGGCGGACAGCTCCTACGAGCAGTACTTC CASSPADSSYEQYF
- TRBJ2-2 TRBV5-6 - TGTGCCAGCAGCTTTGGCAGGAGGACCGGGGAGCTGTTTTTT CASSFGRRTGELFF